These 20 T cell receptor beta chains were all obtained from the same sample, sequenced in a study of OX40 agonist ivuxolimab in advanced cancers. Using immunoSEQ multiplex PCR, the repertoire was profiled, and TCRdb retains in-frame clones only, with some absent. The top ten clones hold roughly 5% of a sample with about 62,000 clones, approximately 91% of them seen once. Material: CD4+ or CD8+ T cells sorted from blood, obtained in a trial of the OX40 agonist ivuxolimab. The receptor source for this set is an adult with an advanced solid tumor such as melanoma, head and neck, liver or kidney cancer.

The rearrangement joins TRBV5-8 to TRBJ1-4; 7 nucleotides match TRBD1. Trimming removed 3 bases from V and 0 bases from J; junction bases left unmatched: 8. Germline-derived CDR1 and CDR2 are SGHTS and YDEGEE. The CDR3 is 17 residues long. For the CDR3, the DNA is TGTGCCAGCAGCTCCAGGGGACAGCCCACAACTAATGAAAAACTGTTTTTT. Amino acids: CASSSRGQPTTNEKLFF.

The gene calls are TRBV6-9 and TRBJ2-7, with 7 bases aligning to TRBD2. V trimming: 8 bases; J trimming: 0 bases; junction bases outside the gene matches: 1. Germline CDR1 MNHGY, CDR2 SVAAGI. CDR3 length equals 12 residues. The CDR3 DNA reads TGTGCCAGCGGCGGGAGCTCCTACGAGCAGTACTTC. Protein product: CASGGSSYEQYF.

The V call is TRBV7-2, the J call TRBJ1-2; D possibly corresponds to TRBD1 (6 bases). Trimming cost V 3 bases and J 7 bases, with 12 bases left between them. The germline V gene encodes CDR1 SGHTA and CDR2 FQGNSA. The CDR3 is 13 residues long. DNA for the CDR3: TGTGCCAGCAGCTTTCAAGGGGGTCTTGGCTACACCTTC. Translated, it gives CASSFQGGLGYTF.

This clone has just one count. This chain connects TRBV12-5 to TRBJ2-1; D is ambiguous. The CDR3 is 13 residues long. The germline V gene encodes CDR1 LGHNT and CDR2 FRNRAP. V gave up 3 bases and J gave up 2 bases, with 5 bases separating them. CDR3: CASGLLPYNEQFF. In DNA, the CDR3 is TGTGCTAGTGGTTTACTCCCCTACAATGAGCAGTTCTTC.

The rearrangement uses TRBV11-2 and TRBJ1-6; no clear D gene. Trimming removed 7 bases from V and 2 bases from J, with 9 bases in between. From germline, CDR1 is SGHAT and CDR2 FQNNGV. This CDR3 contains 14 residues. The CDR3 nucleotides read TGTGCCAGCACCCTCCTTACCTATAATTCACCCCTCCACTTT. Translated, it gives CASTLLTYNSPLHF.

J is TRBJ2-7 and V is TRBV6-5; 8 bases match TRBD1. The CDR3 extends over 14 amino acids. With 5 bases clipped from V and 3 bases from J, the junction kept 6 bases outside the gene matches. Germline V CDR1 and CDR2: MNHEY, SVGAGI. CDR3 bases: TGTGCCAGCAGTGACCGGGACAGGAGCTACGAGCAGTACTTC. Protein sequence: CASSDRDRSYEQYF.

This clone was detected only a few times. The chain couples TRBV18 to TRBJ2-7; D ambiguous. V lost 4 bases to trimming and J lost 4 bases, with 14 bases between them. The V gene's germline CDR1 is KGHSH and CDR2 LQKENI. The length of the CDR3 is 14 residues. As DNA, the CDR3 is TGTGCCAGCTCACAGACGGACGGTTCTTACGAGCAGTACTTC. Its translation is CASSQTDGSYEQYF. Drawing the rest from reference TRBV18 and TRBJ2-7, the complete variable domain is NAGVMQNPRHLVRRRGQEARLRCSPMKGHSHVYWYRQLPEEGLKFMVYLQKENIIDESGMPKERFSAEFPKEGPSILRIQQVVRGDSAAYFCASSQTDGSYEQYFGPGTRLTVT.

The V call is TRBV6-1, the J call TRBJ2-2; 8 nucleotides match TRBD2. V shed 11 bases and J 2 bases; nucleotides not matched to a gene: 7. Germline V gene lookup returns CDR1 MNHNS and CDR2 SASEGT. The CDR3 is 14 amino acids. The CDR3 reads CAGRGGTNTGELFF. CDR3 coding DNA: TGTGCCGGCCGCGGGGGGACAAACACCGGGGAGCTGTTTTTT.

The rearrangement joins TRBV20-1 to TRBJ2-1; no clear D gene. The germline V and J ends were trimmed by 6 bases and 3 bases, with 6 bases remaining between them. CDR3 length equals 11 residues. Germline loops: CDR1 DFQATT, CDR2 SNEGSKA (reference sequence). The CDR3 nucleotides are TGCAGTGCGTCCGACTACAATGAGCAGTTCTTC. Translating it yields CSASDYNEQFF.

The chain uses TRBV27 and TRBJ1-2, with TRBD1 identical over 9 bases. Germline V lookup: CDR1 MNHEY, CDR2 SMNVEV (reference sequence). The CDR3 consists of 16 residues. The V gene end was trimmed by 2 bases and the J gene end by 7 bases; junction bases not matched to a gene: 11. CDR3 nucleotides: TGTGCCAGCAGTTTAAGGTCTCCACAGGGGGCGGGTGGCTACACCTTC. Translated, it gives CASSLRSPQGAGGYTF.

This CDR3 is CASSQSWTAFF. The CDR3 nucleotides read TGTGCCAGCAGCCAATCCTGGACAGCTTTCTTT. This chain uses TRBV14 with TRBJ1-1; D not certain. The V gene lost 2 bases and the J gene lost 10 bases, with 8 bases spanning the gap. The germline V gene has CDR1 SGHDN and CDR2 FVKESK. The CDR3 spans 11 residues.

The chain employs TRBV7-6 and TRBJ2-1; D might be TRBD1 (6 bases). The V and J ends lost 0 bases and 0 bases respectively, with 15 bases between them. The CDR3 sequence is 18 residues long. CDR1 SGHVS and CDR2 FNYEAQ come from the germline V gene. The CDR3 loop is CASSLARIGGSSYNEQFF. For the CDR3, the DNA is TGTGCCAGCAGCTTAGCCCGCATAGGGGGTAGCTCCTACAATGAGCAGTTCTTC.

The chain joins TRBV11-2 to TRBJ1-1, with a weak D call TRBD1 (5 bases). Germline V gene data show CDR1 as SGHAT and CDR2 as FQNNGV. Trimming took off 3 bases at V and 8 bases at J, with 16 bases between the two ends. The CDR3 runs to 14 residues. The CDR3 coding sequence is TGTGCCAGCAGCTTCAGGCCCCAGGGCAGGGAAGCTTTCTTT. Translation: CASSFRPQGREAFF.

V usage is TRBV28 and J usage is TRBJ2-1; the D call may be TRBD1 or TRBD2 (6 bases each). V dropped 1 base and J dropped 7 bases, with 11 bases sitting between them. CDR1 and CDR2 (germline): MDHEN, SYDVKM. The CDR3 extends over 14 amino acids. CDR3 amino acids: CASSLSGAQNEQFF. CDR3 bases: TGTGCCAGCAGTTTATCGGGGGCGCAGAATGAGCAGTTCTTC.

This chain joins TRBV19 and TRBJ2-3, with 9 bases fitting TRBD1. The V segment lost 6 bases and the J segment 6 bases; nucleotides outside the gene matches: 7. Germline-derived CDR1 and CDR2 are LNHDA and SQIVND (reference sequence). The CDR3 consists of 14 residues. CDR3 sequence (DNA): TGTGCCAGTAGGTCACAGGGGGCGAGGGATACGCAGTATTTT. Translating gives CASRSQGARDTQYF.

The gene calls are TRBV7-9 and TRBJ2-7, with D perhaps TRBD2 (6 bases). The V gene lost 4 bases and the J gene lost 0 bases, with 10 bases spanning the gap. The length of the CDR3 is 14 residues. Germline V lookup: CDR1 SEHNR, CDR2 FQNEAQ (reference sequence). The DNA of the CDR3 is TGTGCCAGCAGCTCCGGGAGTGGCTCCTACGAGCAGTACTTC. This gives the protein CASSSGSGSYEQYF.

The chain couples TRBV7-9 to TRBJ1-4, with D perhaps TRBD1 (5 bases). The CDR3 extends over 15 amino acids. The germline V gene has CDR1 SEHNR and CDR2 FQNEAQ (reference sequence). V lost 0 bases and J 3 bases, leaving 8 bases between the germline ends. The CDR3 DNA reads TGTGCCAGCAGCTTAGCGCAGGGATCTAATGAAAAACTGTTTTTT. Translating gives CASSLAQGSNEKLFF.

The genes are TRBV28 and TRBJ1-5; the D is unclear. Germline CDR1 reads MDHEN; CDR2 reads SYDVKM. The CDR3 is made up of 14 amino acids. With 1 base removed from V and 4 bases from J, the gap between germline ends came to 8 bases. The CDR3 DNA sequence: TGTGCCAGCAGTTTATTGTCGCCAAATCAGCCCCAGCATTTT. It specifies CASSLLSPNQPQHF.

The gene calls are TRBV6-4 and TRBJ2-6, with a weak D call TRBD1 (6 bases). The CDR3 runs to 15 residues. The germline V and J ends were trimmed by 3 bases and 1 base, with 7 bases remaining between them. Germline V CDR1 and CDR2: MRHNA, SNTAGT. CDR3 nucleotides: TGTGCCAGCAGTGAAGGGGGTTCTGGGGCCAACGTCCTGACTTTC. Translation: CASSEGGSGANVLTF.

The chain couples TRBV5-5 to TRBJ1-2; no firm D call. Germline loops: CDR1 SGHKS, CDR2 YYEKEE (reference sequence). The ends were cut back, 0 bases at V and 4 bases at J, with 7 bases in the middle. This CDR3 has 13 residues. DNA of the CDR3: TGTGCCAGCAGCTTGGCCGCCAGCTATGGCTACACCTTC. Translation: CASSLAASYGYTF.